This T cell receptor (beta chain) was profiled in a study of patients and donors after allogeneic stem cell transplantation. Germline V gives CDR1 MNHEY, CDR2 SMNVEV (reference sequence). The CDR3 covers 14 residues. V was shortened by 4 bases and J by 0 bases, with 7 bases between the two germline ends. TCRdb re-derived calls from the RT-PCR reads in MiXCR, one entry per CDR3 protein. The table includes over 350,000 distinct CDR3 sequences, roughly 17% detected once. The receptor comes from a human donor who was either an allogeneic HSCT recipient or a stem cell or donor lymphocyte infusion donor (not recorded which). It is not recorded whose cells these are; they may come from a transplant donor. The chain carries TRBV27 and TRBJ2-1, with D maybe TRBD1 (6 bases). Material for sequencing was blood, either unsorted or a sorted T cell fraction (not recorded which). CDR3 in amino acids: CASSWDNSYNEQFF. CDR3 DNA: TGTGCCAGCAGTTGGGACAACTCCTACAATGAGCAGTTCTTC.